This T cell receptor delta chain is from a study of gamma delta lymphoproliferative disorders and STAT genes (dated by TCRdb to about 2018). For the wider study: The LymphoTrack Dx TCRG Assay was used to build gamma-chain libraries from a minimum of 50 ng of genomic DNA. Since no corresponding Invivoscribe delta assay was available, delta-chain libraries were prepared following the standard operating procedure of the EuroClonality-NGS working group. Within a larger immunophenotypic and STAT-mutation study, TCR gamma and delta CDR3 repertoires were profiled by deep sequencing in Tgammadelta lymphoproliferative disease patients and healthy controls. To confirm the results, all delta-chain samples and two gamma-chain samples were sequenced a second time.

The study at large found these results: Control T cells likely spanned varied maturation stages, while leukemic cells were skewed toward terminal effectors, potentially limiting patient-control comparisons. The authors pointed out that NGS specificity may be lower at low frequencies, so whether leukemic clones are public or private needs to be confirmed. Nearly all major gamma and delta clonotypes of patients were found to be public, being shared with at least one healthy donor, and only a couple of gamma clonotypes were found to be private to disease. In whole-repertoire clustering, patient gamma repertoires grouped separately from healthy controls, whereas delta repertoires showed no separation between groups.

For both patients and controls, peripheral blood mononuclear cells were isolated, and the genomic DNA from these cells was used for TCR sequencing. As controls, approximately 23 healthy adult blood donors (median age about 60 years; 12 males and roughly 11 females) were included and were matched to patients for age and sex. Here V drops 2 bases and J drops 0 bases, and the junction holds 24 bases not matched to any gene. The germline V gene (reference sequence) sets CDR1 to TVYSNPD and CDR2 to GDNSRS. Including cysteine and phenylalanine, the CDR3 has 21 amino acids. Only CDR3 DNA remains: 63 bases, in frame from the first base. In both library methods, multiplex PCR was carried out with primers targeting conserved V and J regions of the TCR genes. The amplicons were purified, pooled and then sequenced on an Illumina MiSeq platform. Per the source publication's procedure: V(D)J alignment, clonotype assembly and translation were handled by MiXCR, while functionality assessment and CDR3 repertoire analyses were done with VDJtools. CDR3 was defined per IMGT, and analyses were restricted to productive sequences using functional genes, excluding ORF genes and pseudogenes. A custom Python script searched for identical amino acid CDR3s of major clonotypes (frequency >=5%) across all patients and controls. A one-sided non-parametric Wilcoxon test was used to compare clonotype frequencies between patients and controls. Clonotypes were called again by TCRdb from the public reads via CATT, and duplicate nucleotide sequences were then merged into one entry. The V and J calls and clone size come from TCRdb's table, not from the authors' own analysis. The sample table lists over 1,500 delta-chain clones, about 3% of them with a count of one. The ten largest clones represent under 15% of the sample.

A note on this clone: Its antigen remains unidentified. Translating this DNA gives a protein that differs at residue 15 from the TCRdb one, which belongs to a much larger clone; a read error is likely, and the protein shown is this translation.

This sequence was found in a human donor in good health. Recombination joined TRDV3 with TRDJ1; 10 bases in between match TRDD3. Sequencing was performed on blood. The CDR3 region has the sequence CAFQRPIYWGILRPYTDKLIF. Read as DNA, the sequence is TGTGCCTTTCAACGTCCGATCTACTGGGGGATTCTAAGGCCCTACACCGATAAACTCATCTTT.